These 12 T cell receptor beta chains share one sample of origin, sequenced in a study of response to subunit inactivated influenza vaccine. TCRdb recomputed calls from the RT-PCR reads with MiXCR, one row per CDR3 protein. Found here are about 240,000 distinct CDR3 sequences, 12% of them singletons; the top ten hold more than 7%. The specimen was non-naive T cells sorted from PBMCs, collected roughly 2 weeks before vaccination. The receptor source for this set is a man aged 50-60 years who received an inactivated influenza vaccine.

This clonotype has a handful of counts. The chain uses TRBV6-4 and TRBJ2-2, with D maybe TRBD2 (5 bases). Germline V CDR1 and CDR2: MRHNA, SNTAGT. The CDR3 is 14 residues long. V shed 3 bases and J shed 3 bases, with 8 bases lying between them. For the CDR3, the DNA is TGTGCCAGCAGTGAAGAGGGTGACACCGGGGAGCTGTTTTTT. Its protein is CASSEEGDTGELFF.

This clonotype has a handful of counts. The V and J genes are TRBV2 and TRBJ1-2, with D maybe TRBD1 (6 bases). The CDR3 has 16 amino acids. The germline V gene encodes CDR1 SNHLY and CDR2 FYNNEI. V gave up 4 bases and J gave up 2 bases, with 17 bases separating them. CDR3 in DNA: TGTGCCAGCAGTGTCCCCGCCACCAGGGGCAACTATGGCTACACCTTC. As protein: CASSVPATRGNYGYTF.

CDR3 nucleotide sequence: TGTGCCAGCAGCCAAGATCTTAACAGGGAGGGCTACACCTTC. Its translation is CASSQDLNREGYTF. This chain connects TRBV4-2 to TRBJ1-2; weak D call: TRBD1 (6 bases). The V and J ends lost 0 bases and 8 bases respectively, with 13 bases between them. Germline lookup yields CDR1 LGHNA and CDR2 YNFKEQ. CDR3 length equals 14 residues.

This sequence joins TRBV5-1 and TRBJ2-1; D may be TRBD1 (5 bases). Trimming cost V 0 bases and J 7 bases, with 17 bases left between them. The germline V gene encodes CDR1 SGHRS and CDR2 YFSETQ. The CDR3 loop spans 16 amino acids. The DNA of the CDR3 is TGCGCCAGCAGCTTGGGCTCGGCAGGGAAATCGAATGAGCAGTTCTTC. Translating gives CASSLGSAGKSNEQFF.

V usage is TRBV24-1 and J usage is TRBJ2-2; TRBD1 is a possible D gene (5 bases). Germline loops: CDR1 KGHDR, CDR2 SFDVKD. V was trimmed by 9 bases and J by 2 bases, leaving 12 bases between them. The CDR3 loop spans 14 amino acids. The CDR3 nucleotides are TGTGCCACCGCGCCGACAGCTAACACCGGGGAGCTGTTTTTT. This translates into CATAPTANTGELFF.

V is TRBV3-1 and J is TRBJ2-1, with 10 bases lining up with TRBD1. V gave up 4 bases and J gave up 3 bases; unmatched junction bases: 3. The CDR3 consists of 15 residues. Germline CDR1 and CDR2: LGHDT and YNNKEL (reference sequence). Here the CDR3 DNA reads TGTGCCAGCAGCCCCCGGACAGGGGGCTACAATGAGCAGTTCTTC. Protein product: CASSPRTGGYNEQFF.

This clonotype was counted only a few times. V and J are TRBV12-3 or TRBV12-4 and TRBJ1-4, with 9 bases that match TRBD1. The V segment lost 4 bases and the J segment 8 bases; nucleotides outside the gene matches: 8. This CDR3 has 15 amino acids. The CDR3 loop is CASSSGTGTTEKLFF. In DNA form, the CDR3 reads TGTGCCAGCAGTTCCGGGACAGGGACTACGGAAAAACTGTTTTTT.

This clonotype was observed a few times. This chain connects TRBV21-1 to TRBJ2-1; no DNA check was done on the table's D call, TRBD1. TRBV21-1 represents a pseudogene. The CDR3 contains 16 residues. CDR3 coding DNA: TGTGCCAGCAGCAAGATAACGGGACAGGGTTACAATGAGCAGTTCTTC. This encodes CASSKITGQGYNEQFF.

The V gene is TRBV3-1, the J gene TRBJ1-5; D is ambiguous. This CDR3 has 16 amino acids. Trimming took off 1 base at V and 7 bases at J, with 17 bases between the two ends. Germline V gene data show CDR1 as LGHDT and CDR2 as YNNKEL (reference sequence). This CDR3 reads CASSQGLGGYGQPQHF. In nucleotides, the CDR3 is TGTGCCAGCAGCCAAGGCCTCGGAGGGTATGGACAGCCCCAGCATTTT. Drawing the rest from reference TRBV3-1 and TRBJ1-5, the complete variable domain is DTAVSQTPKYLVTQMGNDKSIKCEQNLGHDTMYWYKQDSKKFLKIMFSYNNKELIINETVPNRFSPKSPDKAHLNLHINSLELGDSAVYFCASSQGLGGYGQPQHFGDGTRLSIL.

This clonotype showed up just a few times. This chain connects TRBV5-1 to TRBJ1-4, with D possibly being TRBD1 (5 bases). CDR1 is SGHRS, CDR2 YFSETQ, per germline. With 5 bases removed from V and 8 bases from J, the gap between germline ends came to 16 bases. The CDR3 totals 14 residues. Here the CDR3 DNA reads TGCGCCAGCAGTCCGGGAGGGGTAGGAGAAAAACTGTTTTTT. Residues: CASSPGGVGEKLFF.

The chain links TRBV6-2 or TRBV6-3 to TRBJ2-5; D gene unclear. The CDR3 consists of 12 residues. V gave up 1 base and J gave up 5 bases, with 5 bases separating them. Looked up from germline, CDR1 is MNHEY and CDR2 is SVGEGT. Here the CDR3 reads CASSYFRETQYF. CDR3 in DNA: TGTGCCAGCAGTTACTTTCGGGAGACCCAGTACTTC.

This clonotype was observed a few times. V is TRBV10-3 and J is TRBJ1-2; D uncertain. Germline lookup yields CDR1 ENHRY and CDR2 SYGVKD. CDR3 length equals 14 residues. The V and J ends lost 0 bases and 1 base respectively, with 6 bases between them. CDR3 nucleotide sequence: TGTGCCATCAGTGAGTCCCAGATTAACTATGGCTACACCTTC. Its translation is CAISESQINYGYTF.